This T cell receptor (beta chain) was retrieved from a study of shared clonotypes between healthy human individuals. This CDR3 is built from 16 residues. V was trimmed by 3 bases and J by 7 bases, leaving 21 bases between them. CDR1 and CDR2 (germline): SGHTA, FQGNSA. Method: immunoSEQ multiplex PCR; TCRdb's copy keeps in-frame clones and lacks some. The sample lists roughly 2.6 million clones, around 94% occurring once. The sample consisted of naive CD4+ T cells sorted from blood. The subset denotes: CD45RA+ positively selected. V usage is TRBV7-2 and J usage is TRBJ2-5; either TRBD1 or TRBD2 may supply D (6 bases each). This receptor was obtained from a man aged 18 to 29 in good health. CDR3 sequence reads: CASSFSGAGTTGTQYF. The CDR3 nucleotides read TGTGCCAGCAGCTTCTCGGGGGCAGGGACCACTGGGACCCAGTACTTC.